The T cell receptor (beta chain) described here comes from a study of tumor and adjacent non-tumor tissue in lung cancer listed by TCRdb under 2018. Context from the whole study: The cohort included under 15 adenocarcinoma, a couple of squamous cell carcinoma and 1 small cell lung cancer patients. Ages among the approximately 15 patients ranged from about 31 to 80 years, there were some 10 men and 5 women, and disease was at TNM stage I to III. A total of roughly 120,000,000 productive TCRbeta reads were generated by sequencing, corresponding to an average of roughly 4.1 million reads per sample. Bulk TCRbeta repertoires were compared between lung tumor tissue and matched distant non-tumor lung tissue obtained from approximately 16 lung cancer patients. For each patient, one tumor sample and one normal lung sample were taken, giving around 30 paired specimens that underwent TCRbeta CDR3 sequencing. Paper-wide results and their limitations: Only approximately 14 patients were included in the cohort, and the need for larger samples and more detailed clinical data was noted by the authors. Peripheral blood was not sequenced, so blood TCRbeta repertoires in these lung cancer patients were not examined. Significantly higher TCR diversity was found in younger patients, and higher tumor TCR diversity was associated with shorter overall and disease-free survival. Tumor tissue showed significantly higher TCR diversity (inverse Simpson) than normal lung tissue, at around 460 vs 160 (P = 0.0075, Mann-Whitney U test). The methods do not name the sequencing platform or mention unique molecular identifiers. The top 100 clones made up a significantly larger cumulative share of the repertoire in normal lung than in tumor tissue.

Sequences MNHNY (CDR1) and SVGAGI (CDR2) are obtained from the germline V gene (reference sequence). The CDR3 totals 16 residues, both ends included. Just CDR3 DNA is preserved here, 48 bases in frame from base 1. V is cut by 2 bases and J by 7 bases, and the space between the germline ends is 18 bases. RNA was isolated from bulk, unsorted tissue, and RNA quality was assessed with a NanoDrop ND-1000 and an Agilent 2100. The donors were newly diagnosed lung cancer patients admitted for thoracic surgery in China from August to November 2014 who had not received prior chemotherapy. Patients with previous radiotherapy or chemotherapy, or with another concurrent cancer, were excluded from the study. Surgical tissue pieces of roughly 1-2.1 cm3 were preserved in RNAlater solution and stored at -80 °C until use. This clonotype was detected once. What this receptor recognizes is not known. This likely comes from a read error, as the CDR3 has no conserved phenylalanine or tryptophan at its end.

Library construction relied on multiplex PCR. Sequencing relied on an Illumina HiSeq 2500. TCRbeta libraries were built by three rounds of nested PCR using primers (Table S4), following protocols modified from ARM-PCR. PCR products of 200-500 bp were gel-excised and purified with the QIAquick gel extraction kit before sequencing. As for the original processing: Reads were cleaned with Trimmomatic, merged with FLASH into complete CDR3 sequences, and assigned to V(D)J germline segments with MiTCR. Clonal diversity was calculated as the inverse Simpson's index using VDJtools. In-frame sequences without a premature stop codon were defined as productive reads. In-frame beta chains were kept once TCRdb had trimmed the public reads at Q25 with fastp and called clones with MiXCR. For every CDR3 protein sequence, its rows merge into one entry that carries the most common genes and DNA. The V and J calls reflect TCRdb's pipeline rather than the authors' work. The sample data list 90,000 to 130,000 distinct CDR3 sequences, and 84% of these were observed just once. The ten largest clonotypes hold approximately 22% of the sample.

This sequence uses TRBV6-6 and TRBJ2-4; a weak D assignment points to TRBD1 (6 bases agree). The TCR originated in a man between 65 and 80 years old with non-small cell lung cancer. The material sequenced was lung tumor tissue. This receptor has the CDR3 CASSYPGQHGSNIQYY. The sequenced DNA is TGTGCCAGCAGTTACCCGGGACAACATGGGTCGAACATTCAGTACTAC.